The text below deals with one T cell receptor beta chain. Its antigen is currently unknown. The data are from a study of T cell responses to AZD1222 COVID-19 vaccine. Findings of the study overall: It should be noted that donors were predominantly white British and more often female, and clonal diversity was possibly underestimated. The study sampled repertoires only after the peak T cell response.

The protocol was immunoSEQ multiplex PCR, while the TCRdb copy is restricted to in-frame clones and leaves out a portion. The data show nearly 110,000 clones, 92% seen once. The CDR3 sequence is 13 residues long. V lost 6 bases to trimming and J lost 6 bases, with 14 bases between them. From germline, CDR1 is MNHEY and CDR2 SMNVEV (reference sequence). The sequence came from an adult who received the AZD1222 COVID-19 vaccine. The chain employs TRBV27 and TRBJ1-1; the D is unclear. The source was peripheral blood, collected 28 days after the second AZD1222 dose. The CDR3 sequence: CASRSLGEAEAFF. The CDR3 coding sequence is TGTGCCAGCAGATCCTTGGGAGAGGCTGAAGCTTTCTTT.